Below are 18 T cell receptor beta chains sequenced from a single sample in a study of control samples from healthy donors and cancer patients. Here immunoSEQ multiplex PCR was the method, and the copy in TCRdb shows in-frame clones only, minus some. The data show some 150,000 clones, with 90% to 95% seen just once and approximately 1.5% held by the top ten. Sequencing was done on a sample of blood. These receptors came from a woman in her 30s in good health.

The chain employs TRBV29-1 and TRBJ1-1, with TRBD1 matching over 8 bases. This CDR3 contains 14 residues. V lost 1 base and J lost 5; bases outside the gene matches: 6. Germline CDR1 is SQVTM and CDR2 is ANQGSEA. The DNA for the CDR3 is TGCAGCGTTGAAGGCACAGGGGGGGGGACTGAAGCTTTCTTT. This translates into CSVEGTGGGTEAFF.

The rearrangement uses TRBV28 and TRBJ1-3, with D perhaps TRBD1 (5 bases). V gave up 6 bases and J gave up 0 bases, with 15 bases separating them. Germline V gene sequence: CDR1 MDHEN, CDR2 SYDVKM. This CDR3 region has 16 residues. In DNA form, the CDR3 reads TGTGCCAGCAGCCCCCCGACAGCCCGCTCTGGAAACACCATATATTTT. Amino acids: CASSPPTARSGNTIYF.

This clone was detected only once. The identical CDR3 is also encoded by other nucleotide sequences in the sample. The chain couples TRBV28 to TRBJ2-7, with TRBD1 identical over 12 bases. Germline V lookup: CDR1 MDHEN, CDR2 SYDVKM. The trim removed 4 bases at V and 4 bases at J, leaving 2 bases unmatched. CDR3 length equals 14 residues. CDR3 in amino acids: CASSWGQGAYEQYF. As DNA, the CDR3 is TGTGCCAGCAGTTGGGGACAGGGGGCGTACGAGCAGTACTTC.

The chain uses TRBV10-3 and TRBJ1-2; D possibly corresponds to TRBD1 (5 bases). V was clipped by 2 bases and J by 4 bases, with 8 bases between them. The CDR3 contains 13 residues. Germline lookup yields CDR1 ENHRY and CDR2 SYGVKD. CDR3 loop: CAISEGAGYGYTF. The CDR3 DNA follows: TGTGCCATCAGTGAGGGGGCGGGCTATGGCTACACCTTC.

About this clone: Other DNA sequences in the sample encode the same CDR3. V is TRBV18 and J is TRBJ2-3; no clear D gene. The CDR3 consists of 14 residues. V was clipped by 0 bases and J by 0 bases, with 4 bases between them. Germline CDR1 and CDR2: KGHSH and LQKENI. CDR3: CASSPPPSTDTQYF. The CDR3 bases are TGTGCCAGCTCACCACCGCCTAGCACAGATACGCAGTATTTT.

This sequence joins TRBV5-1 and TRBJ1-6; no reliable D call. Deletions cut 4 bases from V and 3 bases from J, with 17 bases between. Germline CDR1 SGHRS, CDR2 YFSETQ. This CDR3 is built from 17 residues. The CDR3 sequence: CASSPAVYPDYNSPLHF. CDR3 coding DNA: TGCGCCAGCAGCCCGGCGGTATATCCCGACTATAATTCACCCCTCCACTTT.

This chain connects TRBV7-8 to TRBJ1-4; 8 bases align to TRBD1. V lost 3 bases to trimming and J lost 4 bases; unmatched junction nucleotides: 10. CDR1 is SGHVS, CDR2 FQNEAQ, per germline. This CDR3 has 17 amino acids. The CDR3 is CASSFEGRGPLNEKLFF. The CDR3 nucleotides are TGTGCCAGCAGCTTCGAGGGCAGGGGGCCGCTTAATGAAAAACTGTTTTTT.

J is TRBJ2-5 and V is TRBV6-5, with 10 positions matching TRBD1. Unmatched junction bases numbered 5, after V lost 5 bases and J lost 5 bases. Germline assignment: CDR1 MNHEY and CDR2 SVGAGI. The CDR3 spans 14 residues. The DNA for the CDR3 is TGTGCCAGCAGTACTCGGACAGGGGGGGAGACCCAGTACTTC. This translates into CASSTRTGGETQYF.

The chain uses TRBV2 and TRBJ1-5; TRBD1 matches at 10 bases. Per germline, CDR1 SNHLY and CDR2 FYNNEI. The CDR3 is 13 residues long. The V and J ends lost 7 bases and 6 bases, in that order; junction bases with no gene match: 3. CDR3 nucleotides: TGTGCCAGCACCGGGACAGGGGTTCAGCCCCAGCATTTT. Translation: CASTGTGVQPQHF. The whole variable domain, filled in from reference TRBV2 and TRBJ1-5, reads EPEVTQTPSHQVTQMGQEVILRCVPISNHLYFYWYRQILGQKVEFLVSFYNNEISEKSEIFDDQFSVERPDGSNFTLKIRSTKLEDSAMYFCASTGTGVQPQHFGDGTRLSIL.

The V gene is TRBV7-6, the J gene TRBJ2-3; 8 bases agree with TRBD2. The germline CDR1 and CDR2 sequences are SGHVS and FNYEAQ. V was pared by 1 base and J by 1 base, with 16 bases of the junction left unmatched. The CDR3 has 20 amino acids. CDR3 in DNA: TGTGCCAGCAGCTTAGGACCATACCAACCCGGGACTAGGGGCACAGATACGCAGTATTTT. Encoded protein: CASSLGPYQPGTRGTDTQYF.

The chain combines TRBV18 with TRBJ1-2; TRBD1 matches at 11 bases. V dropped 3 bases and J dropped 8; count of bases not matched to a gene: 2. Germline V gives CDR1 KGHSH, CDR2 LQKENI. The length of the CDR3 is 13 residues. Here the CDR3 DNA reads TGTGCCAGCTCACCGGACAGGGGGCGCGGCTACACCTTC. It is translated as CASSPDRGRGYTF.

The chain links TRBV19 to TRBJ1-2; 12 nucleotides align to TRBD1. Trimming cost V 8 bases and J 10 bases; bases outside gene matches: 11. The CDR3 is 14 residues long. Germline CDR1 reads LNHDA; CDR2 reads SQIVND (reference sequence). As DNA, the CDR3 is TGTGCCAGTTCTCCGGGACAGGGGGCGGTTCACTACACCTTC. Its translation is CASSPGQGAVHYTF. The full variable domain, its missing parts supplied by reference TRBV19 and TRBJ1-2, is DGGITQSPKYLFRKEGQNVTLSCEQNLNHDAMYWYRQDPGQGLRLIYYSQIVNDFQKGDIAEGYSVSREKKESFPLTVTSAQKNPTAFYLCASSPGQGAVHYTFGSGTRLTVV.

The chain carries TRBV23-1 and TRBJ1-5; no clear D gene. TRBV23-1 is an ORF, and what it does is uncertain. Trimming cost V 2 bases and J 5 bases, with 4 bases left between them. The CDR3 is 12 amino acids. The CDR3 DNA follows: TGCGCCAGCAGTCAACCGGATCAGCCCCAGCATTTT. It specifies CASSQPDQPQHF.

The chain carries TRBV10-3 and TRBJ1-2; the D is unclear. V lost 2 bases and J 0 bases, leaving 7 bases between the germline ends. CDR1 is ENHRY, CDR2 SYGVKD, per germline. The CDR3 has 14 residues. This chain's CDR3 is CAISEHPANYGYTF. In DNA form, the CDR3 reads TGTGCCATCAGTGAGCACCCAGCTAACTATGGCTACACCTTC.

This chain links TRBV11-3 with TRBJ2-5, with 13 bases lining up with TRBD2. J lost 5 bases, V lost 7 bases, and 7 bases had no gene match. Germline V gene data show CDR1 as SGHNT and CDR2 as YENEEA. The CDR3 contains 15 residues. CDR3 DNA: TGTGCCAGCATCCTCGGACTAGCGGGAGTTGAGACCCAGTACTTC. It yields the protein CASILGLAGVETQYF.

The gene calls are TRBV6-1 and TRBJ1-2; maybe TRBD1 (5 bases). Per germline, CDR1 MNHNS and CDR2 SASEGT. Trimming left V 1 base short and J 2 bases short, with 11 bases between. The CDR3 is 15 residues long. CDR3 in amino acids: CASSEGWGGNYGYTF. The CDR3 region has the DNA TGTGCCAGCAGTGAAGGTTGGGGCGGAAACTATGGCTACACCTTC.

CDR3 sequence: CASSRGQGGTGELFF. The CDR3 DNA follows: TGCGCCAGCAGCCGGGGACAGGGCGGAACCGGGGAGCTGTTTTTT. The gene calls are TRBV4-3 and TRBJ2-2; 9 bases match TRBD1. J was trimmed by 5 bases and V by 4 bases; bases with no gene match: 5. This CDR3 contains 15 residues. Germline CDR1 reads LGHNA; CDR2 reads YSLEER.

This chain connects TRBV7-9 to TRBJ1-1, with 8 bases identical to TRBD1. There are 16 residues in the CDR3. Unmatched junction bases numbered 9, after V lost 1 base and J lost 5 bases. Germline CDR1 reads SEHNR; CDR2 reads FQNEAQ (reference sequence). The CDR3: CASSLGTGGWSTEAFF. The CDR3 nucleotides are TGTGCCAGCAGCTTAGGTACAGGGGGGTGGTCGACTGAAGCTTTCTTT.